This T cell receptor beta chain was identified in a study of cytomegalovirus exposure and HLA in healthy donors. Study-wide points: A few V segments could not be told apart, such as TRBV6-2 and TRBV6-3, and were left out. What a later analysis reportedly showed was that an Asian-associated ancestry cluster had fewer N-insertions than the approximately 700-donor mean. Data from an earlier analysis indicated that most TCR beta V segments were productive either about 90% or about 30% of the time.

This CDR3 has 16 amino acids. Germline V gives CDR1 KGHSH, CDR2 LQKENI. The ends were cut back, 3 bases at V and 1 base at J, with 12 bases in the middle. Concerning this clone itself: The antigen is unknown.

Primers: 60 Vbeta forward and 13 Jbeta reverse. This table comes from immunoSEQ multiplex PCR, and its TCRdb copy is limited to in-frame clones, with some not included. Among fewer than 40,000 clones, roughly 90% were seen once, and the ten largest hold around 10%. The chain joins TRBV18 to TRBJ2-2; a weak D match, TRBD1 (6 bases). This sequence originates from a woman aged 40 to 50 in good health and CMV-seropositive. Sequenced input: PBMCs. CDR3 residues: CASSPEQGLNTGELFF. Here the CDR3 DNA reads TGTGCCAGCTCACCGGAACAGGGCCTGAACACCGGGGAGCTGTTTTTT.